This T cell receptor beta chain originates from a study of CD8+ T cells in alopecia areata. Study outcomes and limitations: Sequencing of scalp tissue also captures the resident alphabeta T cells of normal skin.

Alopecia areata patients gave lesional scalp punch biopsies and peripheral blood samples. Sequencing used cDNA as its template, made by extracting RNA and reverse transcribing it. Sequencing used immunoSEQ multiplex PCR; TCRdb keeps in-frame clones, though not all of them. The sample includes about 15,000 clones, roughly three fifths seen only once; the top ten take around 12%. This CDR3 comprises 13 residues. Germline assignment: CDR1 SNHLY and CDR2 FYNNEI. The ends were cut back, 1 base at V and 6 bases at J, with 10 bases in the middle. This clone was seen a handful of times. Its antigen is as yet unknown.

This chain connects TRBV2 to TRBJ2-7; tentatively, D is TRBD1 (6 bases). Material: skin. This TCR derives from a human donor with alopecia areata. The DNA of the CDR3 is TGTGCCAGCAGTGAAGATCTGGGGGCCGAGCAGTACTTC. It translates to CASSEDLGAEQYF.